Listed below are T cell receptor beta chains from one sample, sequenced in a study of blood T cell repertoires in COVID-19. Libraries were prepared by immunoSEQ multiplex PCR; TCRdb keeps only in-frame clonotypes and omits some of them. The repertoire includes about 200,000 clones, about 92% of them detected once, and roughly 1.2% sits in the top ten. Sequenced material: peripheral blood. The receptor source for this set is a man aged 25-45 years with acute or convalescent COVID-19. The CDR3 runs from the conserved cysteine through the conserved F or W. A D gene is named only where the DNA matches it firmly. Clone size is shown for a subset of rows, as once, few, many or a class of expanded clone.

J gene: TRBJ1-1
V gene: TRBV11-2
D gene: NA
clone size: NA
CDR3 DNA: TGTGCCACCCTTCAGGACACTGAAGCTTTCTTT
CDR3 protein: CATLQDTEAFF

J gene: TRBJ1-2
V gene: TRBV2
D gene: NA
clone size: NA
CDR3 DNA: TGTGCCAGCAGGAGGAGTAACGGCTACACCTTC
CDR3 protein: CASRRSNGYTF

J gene: TRBJ1-4
V gene: TRBV19
D gene: NA
clone size: NA
CDR3 DNA: TGTGCCAGTAGTATAGCGGGCGCGGGTGGAGAAAAACTGTTTTTT
CDR3 protein: CASSIAGAGGEKLFF

J gene: TRBJ2-3
V gene: TRBV19
D gene: TRBD2
clone size: NA
CDR3 DNA: TGTGCCAGTAACTCGGGTAGCGGGAGTTTCGCAGATACGCAGTATTTT
CDR3 protein: CASNSGSGSFADTQYF

J gene: TRBJ2-6
V gene: TRBV2
D gene: NA
clone size: NA
CDR3 DNA: TGTGCCAGCAGTGTTCGTACTGGGGCCAACGTCCTGACTTTC
CDR3 protein: CASSVRTGANVLTF

J gene: TRBJ2-5
V gene: TRBV7-3
D gene: NA
clone size: NA
CDR3 DNA: TGTGCCAGCAGCGAAAGCGGCGAGACCCAGTACTTC
CDR3 protein: CASSESGETQYF

J gene: TRBJ1-2
V gene: TRBV28
D gene: NA
clone size: NA
CDR3 DNA: TGTGCCAGCAGTTTAGGTTTCCCGGACAACACTATGCCGCAGGGCTACACCTTC
CDR3 protein: CASSLGFPDNTMPQGYTF

J gene: TRBJ1-6
V gene: TRBV20-1
D gene: NA
clone size: NA
CDR3 DNA: TGCAGTGCTAGTGTACAGGGCACTTCACCCCTCCACTTT
CDR3 protein: CSASVQGTSPLHF

J gene: TRBJ1-1
V gene: TRBV10-3
D gene: NA
clone size: NA
CDR3 DNA: TGTGCCATCAGTGGGGGAGTACGTTACGCCACTGAAGCTTTCTTT
CDR3 protein: CAISGGVRYATEAFF

J gene: TRBJ1-2
V gene: TRBV28
D gene: TRBD1
clone size: NA
CDR3 DNA: TGTGCCAGCAGTTCACAAGGGACAGGGGACGTGGTTGGCTATGGCTACACCTTC
CDR3 protein: CASSSQGTGDVVGYGYTF

J gene: TRBJ1-1
V gene: TRBV7-3
D gene: TRBD1
clone size: NA
CDR3 DNA: TGTGCCAGCAGCACGGACAGGGGGCCGAACACTGAAGCTTTCTTT
CDR3 protein: CASSTDRGPNTEAFF

J gene: TRBJ2-3
V gene: TRBV27
D gene: NA
clone size: NA
CDR3 DNA: TGTGCCAGCAGTTTCGGGGTACGCACAGATACGCAGTATTTT
CDR3 protein: CASSFGVRTDTQYF

J gene: TRBJ2-7
V gene: TRBV15
D gene: TRBD1
clone size: NA
CDR3 DNA: TGTGCCACCAGCCGGGGGGGGACAGGGGGCGAGAGGCAGTACTTC
CDR3 protein: CATSRGGTGGERQYF

J gene: TRBJ1-6
V gene: TRBV30
D gene: TRBD1
clone size: few
CDR3 DNA: TGTGCCTGGGACCTCCGGGACAGGCGCAATTCACCCCTCCACTTT
CDR3 protein: CAWDLRDRRNSPLHF

J gene: TRBJ2-2
V gene: TRBV30
D gene: NA
clone size: NA
CDR3 DNA: TGTGCCTGGAGTCCCGCCAACAGGGACACCGGGGAGCTGTTTTTT
CDR3 protein: CAWSPANRDTGELFF

J gene: TRBJ2-3
V gene: TRBV6-5
D gene: NA
clone size: NA
CDR3 DNA: TGTGCCAGCAGTCCATATCCTTCAACTACAGATACGCAGTATTTT
CDR3 protein: CASSPYPSTTDTQYF

J gene: TRBJ2-2
V gene: TRBV27
D gene: NA
clone size: NA
CDR3 DNA: TGTGCCAGCAGCAATCGATTGACAGCTCCGAACACCGGGGAGCTGTTTTTT
CDR3 protein: CASSNRLTAPNTGELFF

J gene: TRBJ2-7
V gene: TRBV28
D gene: NA
clone size: NA
CDR3 DNA: TGTGCCAGCAAGTACCCTCCAGGGAAGGAGAGCTCCTACGAGCAGTACTTC
CDR3 protein: CASKYPPGKESSYEQYF